This is a list of T cell receptor beta chains from one sample in a study of blood T cell repertoires in COVID-19. Produced via immunoSEQ multiplex PCR; TCRdb's table is partial and in-frame only. The sample holds some 210,000 clones; around 81% are singletons and the top ten take around 4.7%. The sequenced sample consisted of PBMCs or T cells enriched from blood (not recorded which). The source is a man aged 30 to 45 with acute COVID-19. The CDR3 runs from the conserved cysteine through the conserved F or W. Each record gives: D gene, J gene, clone size, V gene, CDR3 protein, CDR3 DNA. A D gene is named only where the DNA matches it firmly. Clone sizes are given selectively: once, few, many, or a class where the clone is expanded.

D gene: .; J gene: TRBJ1-1; clone size: .; V gene: TRBV3-1/TRBV3-2; CDR3 protein: CASSPRQKFNTEAFF; CDR3 DNA: TGTGCCAGCAGCCCCAGACAGAAATTTAACACTGAAGCTTTCTTT
D gene: TRBD1; J gene: TRBJ1-1; clone size: .; V gene: TRBV5-5; CDR3 protein: CASSPRDRGPNTEAFF; CDR3 DNA: TGTGCCAGCAGCCCCCGGGACAGGGGGCCAAACACTGAAGCTTTCTTT
D gene: .; J gene: TRBJ1-5; clone size: .; V gene: TRBV28; CDR3 protein: CASSPRTVHSNQPQHF; CDR3 DNA: TGTGCCAGCAGCCCCAGGACAGTTCATAGCAATCAGCCCCAGCATTTT
D gene: .; J gene: TRBJ1-2; clone size: once; V gene: TRBV20-1; CDR3 protein: CSASSGAANYGYTF; CDR3 DNA: TGCAGTGCTAGTAGCGGGGCAGCTAACTATGGCTACACCTTC
D gene: .; J gene: TRBJ2-2; clone size: .; V gene: TRBV27; CDR3 protein: CASTPDSYTGELFF; CDR3 DNA: TGTGCCAGCACCCCGGACAGTTACACCGGGGAGCTGTTTTTT
D gene: TRBD1; J gene: TRBJ1-2; clone size: .; V gene: TRBV19; CDR3 protein: CASSMLRDRSYYGYTF; CDR3 DNA: TGTGCCAGTAGTATGTTAAGGGACAGATCATACTATGGCTACACCTTC
D gene: TRBD1; J gene: TRBJ2-5; clone size: .; V gene: TRBV3-1/TRBV3-2; CDR3 protein: CASSQAKGAQETQYF; CDR3 DNA: TGTGCCAGCAGCCAAGCGAAGGGGGCTCAAGAGACCCAGTACTTC
D gene: TRBD1; J gene: TRBJ1-6; clone size: .; V gene: TRBV10-3; CDR3 protein: CAISPGTGRNNSPLHF; CDR3 DNA: TGTGCCATCAGCCCCGGGACAGGGAGGAATAATTCACCCCTCCACTTT
D gene: TRBD2; J gene: TRBJ2-1; clone size: few; V gene: TRBV3-1/TRBV3-2; CDR3 protein: CASSQDPAGGNEQFF; CDR3 DNA: TGTGCCAGCAGCCAAGATCCAGCGGGGGGCAATGAGCAGTTCTTC
D gene: .; J gene: TRBJ1-5; clone size: .; V gene: TRBV5-6; CDR3 protein: CASSWETGPEPQHF; CDR3 DNA: TGTGCCAGCAGCTGGGAGACAGGTCCTGAGCCCCAGCATTTT
D gene: .; J gene: TRBJ1-1; clone size: .; V gene: TRBV19; CDR3 protein: CASIQTGGTEAFF; CDR3 DNA: TGTGCCAGTATTCAGACGGGGGGCACTGAAGCTTTCTTT
D gene: .; J gene: TRBJ1-5; clone size: .; V gene: TRBV3-1/TRBV3-2; CDR3 protein: CASSPREGYNQPQHF; CDR3 DNA: TGTGCCAGCAGCCCCCGGGAAGGTTACAATCAGCCCCAGCATTTT
D gene: TRBD2; J gene: TRBJ2-3; clone size: once; V gene: TRBV6-8; CDR3 protein: CASSYPGLAYTDTQYF; CDR3 DNA: TGTGCCAGCAGTTATCCCGGACTAGCTTACACAGATACGCAGTATTTT
D gene: TRBD2; J gene: TRBJ2-3; clone size: .; V gene: TRBV27; CDR3 protein: CASSLSWVETSGGTGTDTQYF; CDR3 DNA: TGTGCCAGCAGTTTATCGTGGGTTGAGACTAGCGGGGGGACGGGCACAGATACGCAGTATTTT
D gene: TRBD1; J gene: TRBJ2-7; clone size: .; V gene: TRBV30; CDR3 protein: CAWSVNPGQGGYEQYF; CDR3 DNA: TGTGCCTGGAGTGTAAATCCGGGACAGGGGGGATACGAGCAGTACTTC
D gene: .; J gene: TRBJ1-5; clone size: .; V gene: TRBV12-2; CDR3 protein: CASRLEAPRHQEHNQPQHF; CDR3 DNA: TGTGCAAGTCGCTTAGAGGCACCAAGACACCAAGAGCATAATCAGCCCCAGCATTTT
D gene: .; J gene: TRBJ2-7; clone size: .; V gene: TRBV15; CDR3 protein: CATSQSPLSSYEQYF; CDR3 DNA: TGTGCCACCAGCCAAAGCCCCTTGAGCTCCTACGAGCAGTACTTC
D gene: .; J gene: TRBJ1-5; clone size: few; V gene: TRBV18; CDR3 protein: CASSLAGSNQPQHF; CDR3 DNA: TGTGCCAGCTCCCTAGCGGGGAGCAATCAGCCCCAGCATTTT
D gene: .; J gene: TRBJ2-2; clone size: .; V gene: TRBV2; CDR3 protein: CASSEVAITTGELFF; CDR3 DNA: TGTGCCAGCAGTGAAGTGGCAATAACAACCGGGGAGCTGTTTTTT
D gene: .; J gene: TRBJ1-2; clone size: .; V gene: TRBV27; CDR3 protein: CASSLRGSGYTF; CDR3 DNA: TGTGCCAGCAGTTTAAGGGGAAGTGGCTACACCTTC
D gene: .; J gene: TRBJ2-3; clone size: .; V gene: TRBV2; CDR3 protein: CASSPRWTDTQYF; CDR3 DNA: TGTGCCAGCAGTCCCCGGTGGACAGATACGCAGTATTTT
D gene: .; J gene: TRBJ2-1; clone size: .; V gene: TRBV30; CDR3 protein: CAWSRRGLSNEQFF; CDR3 DNA: TGTGCCTGGAGTAGGAGGGGGCTTTCCAATGAGCAGTTCTTC
D gene: TRBD1; J gene: TRBJ1-1; clone size: .; V gene: TRBV10-2; CDR3 protein: CASSKGQGSAFF; CDR3 DNA: TGCGCCAGCAGCAAGGGACAGGGGTCGGCTTTCTTT
D gene: .; J gene: TRBJ1-2; clone size: many; V gene: TRBV6-2/TRBV6-3; CDR3 protein: CASSKQSQGPNYGYTF; CDR3 DNA: TGTGCCAGCAGTAAGCAGTCACAGGGACCCAACTATGGCTACACCTTC
D gene: TRBD1; J gene: TRBJ2-7; clone size: .; V gene: TRBV27; CDR3 protein: CASSPRGRVDEQYF; CDR3 DNA: TGTGCCAGCAGTCCCAGGGGGCGGGTAGACGAGCAGTACTTC
D gene: TRBD1; J gene: TRBJ1-1; clone size: .; V gene: TRBV5-1; CDR3 protein: CASSFDRDRGRSTEAFF; CDR3 DNA: TGCGCCAGCAGCTTTGACCGGGACAGGGGGCGAAGTACTGAAGCTTTCTTT
D gene: .; J gene: TRBJ2-7; clone size: once; V gene: TRBV29-1; CDR3 protein: CSVDRGTDEQYF; CDR3 DNA: TGCAGCGTAGACCGGGGGACGGACGAGCAGTACTTC
D gene: TRBD2; J gene: TRBJ2-3; clone size: .; V gene: TRBV13; CDR3 protein: CASSSPQRGADTQYF; CDR3 DNA: TGTGCCAGCAGCTCCCCCCAGCGGGGGGCAGATACGCAGTATTTT
D gene: .; J gene: TRBJ2-1; clone size: .; V gene: TRBV19; CDR3 protein: CASSMSRGRGNEQFF; CDR3 DNA: TGTGCCAGTAGTATGAGTCGCGGGCGTGGGAATGAGCAGTTCTTC
D gene: .; J gene: TRBJ1-4; clone size: .; V gene: TRBV19; CDR3 protein: CASSIDGGRGEKLFF; CDR3 DNA: TGTGCCAGTAGTATAGACGGGGGGCGCGGTGAAAAACTGTTTTTT
D gene: .; J gene: TRBJ1-1; clone size: .; V gene: TRBV12-5; CDR3 protein: CASGLGAWGDTEAFF; CDR3 DNA: TGTGCTAGTGGTTTGGGCGCGTGGGGGGACACTGAAGCTTTCTTT
D gene: .; J gene: TRBJ1-2; clone size: .; V gene: TRBV27; CDR3 protein: CASSIRENYGYTF; CDR3 DNA: TGTGCCAGCAGCATACGGGAAAACTATGGCTACACCTTC
D gene: TRBD1; J gene: TRBJ2-1; clone size: once; V gene: TRBV14; CDR3 protein: CASSQDSTGQRQFF; CDR3 DNA: TGTGCCAGCAGCCAAGACTCCACGGGACAGAGGCAGTTCTTC
D gene: .; J gene: TRBJ2-7; clone size: .; V gene: TRBV7-6; CDR3 protein: CASSSEKADEQYF; CDR3 DNA: TGTGCCAGCAGCTCGGAGAAAGCGGACGAGCAGTACTTC
D gene: .; J gene: TRBJ1-2; clone size: .; V gene: TRBV2; CDR3 protein: CASSDLGAGYGYTF; CDR3 DNA: TGTGCCAGCAGTGACTTGGGGGCCGGCTATGGCTACACCTTC
D gene: TRBD1; J gene: TRBJ2-2; clone size: .; V gene: TRBV14; CDR3 protein: CASSQDRQGFSNTGELFF; CDR3 DNA: TGTGCCAGCAGCCAAGATCGACAGGGGTTCTCCAACACCGGGGAGCTGTTTTTT
D gene: TRBD1; J gene: TRBJ1-6; clone size: .; V gene: TRBV2; CDR3 protein: CASSEAQGTPPSPLHF; CDR3 DNA: TGTGCCAGCAGTGAAGCACAGGGGACTCCTCCTTCACCCCTCCACTTT
D gene: .; J gene: TRBJ2-5; clone size: .; V gene: TRBV9; CDR3 protein: CASSVDPPGLTEETQYF; CDR3 DNA: TGTGCCAGCAGCGTAGATCCGCCGGGACTCACCGAAGAGACCCAGTACTTC
D gene: TRBD2; J gene: TRBJ2-2; clone size: .; V gene: TRBV3-1/TRBV3-2; CDR3 protein: CASSPYPGLAGATGELFF; CDR3 DNA: TGTGCCAGCAGCCCCTACCCGGGACTAGCGGGGGCCACCGGGGAGCTGTTTTTT
D gene: .; J gene: TRBJ2-1; clone size: .; V gene: TRBV5-6; CDR3 protein: CASSLGLAPNQEQFF; CDR3 DNA: TGTGCCAGCAGCTTGGGGCTAGCGCCGAATCAGGAGCAGTTCTTC
D gene: .; J gene: TRBJ1-2; clone size: few; V gene: TRBV3-1/TRBV3-2; CDR3 protein: CASSQEIRGNHGYTF; CDR3 DNA: TGTGCCAGCAGCCAAGAGATTCGGGGGAACCATGGCTACACCTTC
D gene: .; J gene: TRBJ1-1; clone size: .; V gene: TRBV5-1; CDR3 protein: CASSPDKYTEAFF; CDR3 DNA: TGCGCCAGCAGTCCTGACAAGTACACTGAAGCTTTCTTT
D gene: .; J gene: TRBJ2-4; clone size: .; V gene: TRBV2; CDR3 protein: CASSGGSKNIQYF; CDR3 DNA: TGTGCCAGCAGTGGAGGGTCCAAAAACATTCAGTACTTC
D gene: .; J gene: TRBJ1-2; clone size: .; V gene: TRBV19; CDR3 protein: CASSIGGTQGYTF; CDR3 DNA: TGTGCCAGTAGTATCGGCGGAACTCAGGGCTACACCTTC
D gene: TRBD1; J gene: TRBJ1-4; clone size: .; V gene: TRBV27; CDR3 protein: CASSLSTGDYEKLFF; CDR3 DNA: TGTGCCAGCAGTTTATCGACAGGGGATTACGAAAAACTGTTTTTT
D gene: .; J gene: TRBJ1-4; clone size: .; V gene: TRBV5-1; CDR3 protein: CASHKTGNEKLFF; CDR3 DNA: TGCGCCAGCCACAAAACGGGGAATGAAAAACTGTTTTTT
D gene: .; J gene: TRBJ2-5; clone size: many; V gene: TRBV12-5; CDR3 protein: CASGLNGAPQETQYF; CDR3 DNA: TGTGCTAGTGGTTTGAACGGAGCCCCCCAAGAGACCCAGTACTTC
D gene: .; J gene: TRBJ1-1; clone size: .; V gene: TRBV29-1; CDR3 protein: CSVGYQAMNTEAFF; CDR3 DNA: TGCAGCGTTGGATACCAGGCCATGAACACTGAAGCTTTCTTT
D gene: TRBD2; J gene: TRBJ2-1; clone size: .; V gene: TRBV6-5; CDR3 protein: CASSLGLGGAFGEQFF; CDR3 DNA: TGTGCCAGCAGTTTGGGACTAGGGGGGGCTTTTGGGGAGCAGTTCTTC
D gene: .; J gene: TRBJ2-7; clone size: once; V gene: TRBV6-6; CDR3 protein: CASSSPGAQGEQYF; CDR3 DNA: TGTGCCAGCAGCTCCCCAGGGGCCCAGGGGGAGCAGTACTTC
D gene: TRBD2; J gene: TRBJ2-3; clone size: .; V gene: TRBV11-3; CDR3 protein: CASSPAGGPDTQYF; CDR3 DNA: TGTGCCAGCAGCCCAGCGGGGGGGCCAGATACGCAGTATTTT
D gene: .; J gene: TRBJ2-5; clone size: .; V gene: TRBV5-1; CDR3 protein: CASSLATGLGETQYF; CDR3 DNA: TGCGCCAGCAGCTTGGCTACAGGGTTAGGGGAGACCCAGTACTTC
D gene: .; J gene: TRBJ2-7; clone size: many; V gene: TRBV5-1; CDR3 protein: CASSLIQGHEQYF; CDR3 DNA: TGCGCCAGCAGCTTAATACAGGGACACGAGCAGTACTTC